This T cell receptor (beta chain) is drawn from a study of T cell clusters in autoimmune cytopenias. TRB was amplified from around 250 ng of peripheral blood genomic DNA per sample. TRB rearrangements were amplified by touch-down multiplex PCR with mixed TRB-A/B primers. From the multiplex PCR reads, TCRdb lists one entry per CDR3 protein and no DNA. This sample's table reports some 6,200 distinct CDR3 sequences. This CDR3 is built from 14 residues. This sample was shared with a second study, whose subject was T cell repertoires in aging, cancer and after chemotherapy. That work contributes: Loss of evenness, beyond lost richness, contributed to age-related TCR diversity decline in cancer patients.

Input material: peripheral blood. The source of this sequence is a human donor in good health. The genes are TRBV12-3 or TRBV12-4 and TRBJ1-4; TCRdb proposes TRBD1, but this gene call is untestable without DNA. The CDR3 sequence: CASKRQGANEKLFF.